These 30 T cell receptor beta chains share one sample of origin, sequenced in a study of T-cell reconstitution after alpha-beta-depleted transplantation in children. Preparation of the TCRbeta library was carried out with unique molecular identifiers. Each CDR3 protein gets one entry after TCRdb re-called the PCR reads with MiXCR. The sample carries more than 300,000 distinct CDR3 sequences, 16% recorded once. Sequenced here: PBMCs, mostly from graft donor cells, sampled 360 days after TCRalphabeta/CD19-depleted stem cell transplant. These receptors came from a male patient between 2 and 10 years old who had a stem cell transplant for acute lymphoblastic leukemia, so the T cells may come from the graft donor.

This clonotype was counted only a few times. CDR3 protein: CASSLGATDLNTEAFF. CDR3 DNA: TGCGCCAGCAGCTTGGGGGCGACAGATTTGAACACTGAAGCTTTCTTT. The gene calls are TRBV5-1 and TRBJ1-1; D may be TRBD1 (5 bases). The CDR3 runs to 16 residues. The V gene lost 0 bases and the J gene lost 0 bases, with 12 bases spanning the gap. CDR1 is SGHRS and CDR2 is YFSETQ in the germline V gene.

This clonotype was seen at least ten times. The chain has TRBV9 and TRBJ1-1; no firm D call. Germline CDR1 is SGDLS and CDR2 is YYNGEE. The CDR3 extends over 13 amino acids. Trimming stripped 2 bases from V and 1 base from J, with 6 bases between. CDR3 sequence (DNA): TGTGCCAGCAGCGTGGAGGGGAACACTGAAGCTTTCTTT. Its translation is CASSVEGNTEAFF.

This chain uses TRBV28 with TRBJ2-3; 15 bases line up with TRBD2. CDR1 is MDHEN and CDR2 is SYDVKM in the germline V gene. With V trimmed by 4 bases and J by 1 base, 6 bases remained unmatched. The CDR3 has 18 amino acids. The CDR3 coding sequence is TGTGCCAGCAGTTCCACCGGACTAGCGGGAGGGGGCACAGATACGCAGTATTTT. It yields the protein CASSSTGLAGGGTDTQYF.

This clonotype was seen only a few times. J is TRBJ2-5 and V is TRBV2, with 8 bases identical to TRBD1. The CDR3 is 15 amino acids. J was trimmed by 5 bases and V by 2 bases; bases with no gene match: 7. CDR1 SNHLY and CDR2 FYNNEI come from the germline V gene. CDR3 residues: CASSELDRVPETQYF. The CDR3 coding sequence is TGTGCCAGCAGTGAATTGGACAGGGTCCCGGAGACCCAGTACTTC.

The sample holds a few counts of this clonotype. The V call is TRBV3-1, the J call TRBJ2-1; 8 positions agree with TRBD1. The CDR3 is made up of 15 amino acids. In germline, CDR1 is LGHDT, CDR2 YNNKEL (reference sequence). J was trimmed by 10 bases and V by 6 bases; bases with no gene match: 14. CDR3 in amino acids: CASSYRQGSSREQFF. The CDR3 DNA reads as TGTGCCAGCAGTTACAGACAGGGGTCGAGTCGGGAGCAGTTCTTC.

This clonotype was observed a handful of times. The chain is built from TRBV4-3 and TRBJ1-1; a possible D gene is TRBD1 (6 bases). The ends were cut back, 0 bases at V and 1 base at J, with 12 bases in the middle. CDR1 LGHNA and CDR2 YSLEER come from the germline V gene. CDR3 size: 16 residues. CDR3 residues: CASSQDGRGWNTEAFF. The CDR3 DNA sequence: TGCGCCAGCAGCCAAGATGGAAGGGGGTGGAACACTGAAGCTTTCTTT.

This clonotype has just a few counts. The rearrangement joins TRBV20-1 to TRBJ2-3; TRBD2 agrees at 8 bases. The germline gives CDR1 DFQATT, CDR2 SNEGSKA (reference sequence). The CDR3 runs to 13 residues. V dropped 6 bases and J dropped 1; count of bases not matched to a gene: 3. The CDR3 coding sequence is TGCAGTGCGCGGGGACTAGGCACAGATACGCAGTATTTT. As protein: CSARGLGTDTQYF.

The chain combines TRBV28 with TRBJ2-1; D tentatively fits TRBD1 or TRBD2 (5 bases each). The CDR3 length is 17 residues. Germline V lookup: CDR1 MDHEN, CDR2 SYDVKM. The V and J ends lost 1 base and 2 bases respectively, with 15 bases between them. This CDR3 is CASSLSSGYGAYNEQFF. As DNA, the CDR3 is TGTGCCAGCAGTTTATCCTCAGGGTACGGGGCCTACAATGAGCAGTTCTTC.

Here the CDR3 reads CASSWGTSGTETQYF. The CDR3 DNA is TGCGCCAGCAGCTGGGGGACTAGCGGGACGGAGACCCAGTACTTC. The V call is TRBV5-1, the J call TRBJ2-5, with 13 positions matching TRBD2. V dropped 3 bases and J dropped 5; count of bases not matched to a gene: 4. The CDR3 totals 15 residues. Germline V gives CDR1 SGHRS, CDR2 YFSETQ.

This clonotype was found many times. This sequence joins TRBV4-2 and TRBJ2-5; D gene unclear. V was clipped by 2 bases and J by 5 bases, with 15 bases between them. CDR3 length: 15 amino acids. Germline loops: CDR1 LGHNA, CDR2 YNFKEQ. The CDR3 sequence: CASSQPQFEVETQYF. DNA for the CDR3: TGTGCCAGCAGCCAACCTCAGTTTGAGGTCGAGACCCAGTACTTC.

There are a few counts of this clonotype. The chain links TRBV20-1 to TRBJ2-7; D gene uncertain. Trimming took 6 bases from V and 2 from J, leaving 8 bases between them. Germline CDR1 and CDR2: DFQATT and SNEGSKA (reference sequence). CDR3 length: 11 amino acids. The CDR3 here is CSAPLTYEQYF. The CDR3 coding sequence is TGCAGTGCCCCCCTAACCTACGAGCAGTACTTC.

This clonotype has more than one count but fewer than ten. CDR3 region: CASSQDRGDEKLFF. The CDR3 DNA sequence: TGCGCCAGCAGCCAAGATAGAGGAGATGAAAAACTGTTTTTT. This chain joins TRBV4-1 and TRBJ1-4; D not certain. The V gene's germline CDR1 is MGHRA and CDR2 YSYEKL. V dropped 0 bases and J dropped 6 bases, with 8 bases sitting between them. The CDR3 consists of 14 residues.

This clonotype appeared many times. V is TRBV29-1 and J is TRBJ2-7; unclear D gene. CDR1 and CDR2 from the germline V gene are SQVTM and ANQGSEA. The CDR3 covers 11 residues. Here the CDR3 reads CTPLGFHEQYF. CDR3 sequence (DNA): TGCACCCCCCTCGGCTTCCACGAGCAGTACTTC.

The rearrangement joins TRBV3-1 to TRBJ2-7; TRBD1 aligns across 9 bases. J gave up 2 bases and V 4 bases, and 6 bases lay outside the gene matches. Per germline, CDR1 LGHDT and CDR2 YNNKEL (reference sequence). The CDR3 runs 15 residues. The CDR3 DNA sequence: TGTGCCAGCAGCCTCGGACAGGGGTACACCTACGAGCAGTACTTC. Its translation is CASSLGQGYTYEQYF.

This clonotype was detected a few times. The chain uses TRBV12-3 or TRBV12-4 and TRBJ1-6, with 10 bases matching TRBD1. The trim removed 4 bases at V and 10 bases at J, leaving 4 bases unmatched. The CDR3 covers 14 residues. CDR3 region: CASSSGTGDSPLHF. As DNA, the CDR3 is TGTGCCAGCAGTTCCGGGACAGGGGACTCACCCCTCCACTTT.

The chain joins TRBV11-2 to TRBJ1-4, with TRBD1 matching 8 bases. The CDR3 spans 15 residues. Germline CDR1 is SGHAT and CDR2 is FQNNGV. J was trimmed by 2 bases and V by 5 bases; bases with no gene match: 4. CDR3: CASSGQGATNEKLFF. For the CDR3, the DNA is TGTGCCAGCAGCGGACAGGGTGCTACTAATGAAAAACTGTTTTTT.

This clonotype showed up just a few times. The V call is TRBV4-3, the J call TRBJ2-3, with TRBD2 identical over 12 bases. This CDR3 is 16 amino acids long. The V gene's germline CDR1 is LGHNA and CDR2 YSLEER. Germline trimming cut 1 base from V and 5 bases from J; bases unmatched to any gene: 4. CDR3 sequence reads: CASSQGTSGVGDTQYF. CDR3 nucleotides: TGCGCCAGCAGCCAAGGGACTAGCGGGGTCGGAGATACGCAGTATTTT.

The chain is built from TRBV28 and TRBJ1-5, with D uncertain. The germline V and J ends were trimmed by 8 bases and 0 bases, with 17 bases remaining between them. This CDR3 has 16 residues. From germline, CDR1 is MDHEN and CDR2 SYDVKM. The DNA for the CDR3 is TGTGCCAGCGACGATCTTATGGTCTATAGCAATCAGCCCCAGCATTTT. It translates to CASDDLMVYSNQPQHF.

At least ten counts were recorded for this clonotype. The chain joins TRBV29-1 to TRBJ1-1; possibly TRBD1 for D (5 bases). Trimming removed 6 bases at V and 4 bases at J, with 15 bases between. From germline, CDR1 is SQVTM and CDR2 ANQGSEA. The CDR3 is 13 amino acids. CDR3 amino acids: CSVLRQGGTEAFF. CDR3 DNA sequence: TGCAGCGTCCTGCGGCAGGGAGGCACTGAAGCTTTCTTT.

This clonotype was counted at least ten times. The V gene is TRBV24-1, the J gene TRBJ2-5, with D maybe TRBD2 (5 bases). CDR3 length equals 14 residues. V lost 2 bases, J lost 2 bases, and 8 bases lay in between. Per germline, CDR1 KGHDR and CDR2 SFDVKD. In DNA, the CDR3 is TGTGCCACCAGTGATTCGGACTTACAAGAGACCCAGTACTTC. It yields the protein CATSDSDLQETQYF.

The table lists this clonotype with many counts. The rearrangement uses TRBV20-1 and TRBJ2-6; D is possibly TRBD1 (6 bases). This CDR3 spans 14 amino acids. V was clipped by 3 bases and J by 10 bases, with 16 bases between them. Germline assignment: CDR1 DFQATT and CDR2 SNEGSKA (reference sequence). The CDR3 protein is CSARGGQSPNVLTF. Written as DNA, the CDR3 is TGCAGTGCTAGGGGCGGACAGTCCCCGAACGTCCTGACTTTC.

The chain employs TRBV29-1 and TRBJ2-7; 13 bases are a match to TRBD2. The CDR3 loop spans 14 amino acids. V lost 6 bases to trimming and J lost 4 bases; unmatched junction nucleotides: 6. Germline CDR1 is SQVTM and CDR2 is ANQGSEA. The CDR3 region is CSVTGLAGHYEQYF. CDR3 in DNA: TGCAGCGTGACGGGACTAGCGGGACATTACGAGCAGTACTTC.

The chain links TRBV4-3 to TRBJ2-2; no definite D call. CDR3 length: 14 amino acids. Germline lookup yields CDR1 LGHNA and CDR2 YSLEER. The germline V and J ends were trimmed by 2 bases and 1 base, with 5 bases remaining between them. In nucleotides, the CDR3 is TGCGCCAGCAGCCAATTAGGGAACACCGGGGAGCTGTTTTTT. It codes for CASSQLGNTGELFF.

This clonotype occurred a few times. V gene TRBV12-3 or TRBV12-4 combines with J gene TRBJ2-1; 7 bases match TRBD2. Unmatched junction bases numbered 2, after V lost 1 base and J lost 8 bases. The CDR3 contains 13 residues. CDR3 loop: CASSLGGSYEQFF. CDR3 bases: TGTGCCAGCAGTTTAGGCGGGAGCTATGAGCAGTTCTTC.

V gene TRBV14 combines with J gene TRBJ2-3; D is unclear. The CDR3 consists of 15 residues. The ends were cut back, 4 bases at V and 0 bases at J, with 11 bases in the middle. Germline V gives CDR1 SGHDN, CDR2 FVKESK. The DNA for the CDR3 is TGTGCCAGCAGCCCAAGTGTAGTCAGCACAGATACGCAGTATTTT. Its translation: CASSPSVVSTDTQYF.

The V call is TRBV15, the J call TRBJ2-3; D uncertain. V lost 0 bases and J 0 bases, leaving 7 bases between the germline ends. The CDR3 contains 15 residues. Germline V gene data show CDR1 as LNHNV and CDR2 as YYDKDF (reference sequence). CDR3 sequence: CATSRDKSSTDTQYF. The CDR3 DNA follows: TGTGCCACCAGCAGAGACAAATCTAGCACAGATACGCAGTATTTT.

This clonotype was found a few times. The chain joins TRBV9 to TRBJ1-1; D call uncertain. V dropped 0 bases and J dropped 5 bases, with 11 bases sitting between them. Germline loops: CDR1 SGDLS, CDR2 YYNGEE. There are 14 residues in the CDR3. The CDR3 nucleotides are TGTGCCAGCAGCGTAGCGTGGAGGGCGACTGAAGCTTTCTTT. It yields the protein CASSVAWRATEAFF.

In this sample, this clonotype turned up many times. The CDR3 nucleotides are TGCGCCAGCAGCCCTATCCAGGGACAGGCCTATGGCTACACCTTC. It is translated as CASSPIQGQAYGYTF. The rearrangement uses TRBV4-1 and TRBJ1-2, with 8 bases that match TRBD1. CDR3 size: 15 residues. The germline V gene encodes CDR1 MGHRA and CDR2 YSYEKL. Trimming removed 4 bases from V and 4 bases from J; junction bases left unmatched: 8.

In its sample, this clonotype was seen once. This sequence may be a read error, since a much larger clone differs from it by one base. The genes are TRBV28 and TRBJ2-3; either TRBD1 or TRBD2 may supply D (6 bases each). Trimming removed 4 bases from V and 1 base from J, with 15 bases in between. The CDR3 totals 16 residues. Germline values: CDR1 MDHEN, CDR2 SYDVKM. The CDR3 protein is CASSYARGGGTDTQYF. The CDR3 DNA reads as TGTGCCAGCAGTTATGCCAGGGGCGGGGGCACAGATACGCAGTATTTT.

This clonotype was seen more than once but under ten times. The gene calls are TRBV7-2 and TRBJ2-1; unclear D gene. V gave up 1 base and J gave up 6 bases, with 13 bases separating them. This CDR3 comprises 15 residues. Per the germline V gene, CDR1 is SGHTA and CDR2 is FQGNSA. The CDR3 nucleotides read TGTGCCAGCAGCTTAGTTCCTAGAATTGGCAATGAGCAGTTCTTC. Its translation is CASSLVPRIGNEQFF. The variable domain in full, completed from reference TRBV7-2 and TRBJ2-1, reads GAGVSQSPSNKVTEKGKDVELRCDPISGHTALYWYRQSLGQGLEFLIYFQGNSAPDKSGLPSDRFSAERTGGSVSTLTIQRTQQEDSAVYLCASSLVPRIGNEQFFGPGTRLTVL.